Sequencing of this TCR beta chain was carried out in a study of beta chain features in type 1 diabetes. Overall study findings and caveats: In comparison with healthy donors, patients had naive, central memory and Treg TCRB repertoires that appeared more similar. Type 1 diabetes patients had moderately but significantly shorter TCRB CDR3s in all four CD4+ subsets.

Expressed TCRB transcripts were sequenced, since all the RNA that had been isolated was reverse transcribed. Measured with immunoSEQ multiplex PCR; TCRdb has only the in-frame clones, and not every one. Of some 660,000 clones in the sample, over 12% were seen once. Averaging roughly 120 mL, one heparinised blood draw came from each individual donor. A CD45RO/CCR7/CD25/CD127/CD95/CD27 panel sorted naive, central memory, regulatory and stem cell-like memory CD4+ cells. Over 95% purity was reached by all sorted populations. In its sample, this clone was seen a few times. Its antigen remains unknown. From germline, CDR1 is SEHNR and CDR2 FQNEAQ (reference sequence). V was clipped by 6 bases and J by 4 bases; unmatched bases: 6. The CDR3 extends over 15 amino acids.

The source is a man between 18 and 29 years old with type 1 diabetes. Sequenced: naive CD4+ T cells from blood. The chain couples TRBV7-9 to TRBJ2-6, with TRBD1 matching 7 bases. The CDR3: CASRPTGAGANVLTF. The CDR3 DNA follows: TGTGCCAGCAGGCCCACAGGGGCCGGGGCCAACGTCCTGACTTTC.